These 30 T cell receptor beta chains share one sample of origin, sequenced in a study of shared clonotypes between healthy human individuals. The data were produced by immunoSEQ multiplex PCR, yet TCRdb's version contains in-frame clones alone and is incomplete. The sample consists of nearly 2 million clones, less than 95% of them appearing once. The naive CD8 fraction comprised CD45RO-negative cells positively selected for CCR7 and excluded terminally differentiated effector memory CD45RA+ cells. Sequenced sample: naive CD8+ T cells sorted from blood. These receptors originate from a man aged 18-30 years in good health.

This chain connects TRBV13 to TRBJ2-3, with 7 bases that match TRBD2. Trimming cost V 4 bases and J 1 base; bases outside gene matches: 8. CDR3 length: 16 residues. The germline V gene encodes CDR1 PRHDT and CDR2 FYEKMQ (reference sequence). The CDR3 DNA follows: TGTGCCAGCAGCTCCTTAGCGGGCTGGGGCACAGATACGCAGTATTTT. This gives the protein CASSSLAGWGTDTQYF. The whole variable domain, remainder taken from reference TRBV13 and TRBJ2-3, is AAGVIQSPRHLIKEKRETATLKCYPIPRHDTVYWYQQGPGQDPQFLISFYEKMQSDKGSIPDRFSAQQFSDYHSELNMSSLELGDSALYFCASSSLAGWGTDTQYFGPGTRLTVL.

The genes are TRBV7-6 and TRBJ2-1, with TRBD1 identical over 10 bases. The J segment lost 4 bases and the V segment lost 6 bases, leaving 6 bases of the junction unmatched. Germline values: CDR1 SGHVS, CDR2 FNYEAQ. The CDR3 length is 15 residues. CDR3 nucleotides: TGTGCCAGCAGTATGGACAGGGGGGCTTACAATGAGCAGTTCTTC. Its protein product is CASSMDRGAYNEQFF. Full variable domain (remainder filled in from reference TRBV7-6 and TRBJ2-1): GAGVSQSPRYKVTKRGQDVALRCDPISGHVSLYWYRQALGQGPEFLTYFNYEAQQDKSGLPNDRFSAERPEGSISTLTIQRTEQRDSAMYRCASSMDRGAYNEQFFGPGTRLTVL.

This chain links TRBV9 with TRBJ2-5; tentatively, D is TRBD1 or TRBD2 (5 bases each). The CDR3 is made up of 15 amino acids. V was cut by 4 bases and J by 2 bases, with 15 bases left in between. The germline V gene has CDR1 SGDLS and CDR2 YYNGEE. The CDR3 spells CASSQYPGPQETQYF. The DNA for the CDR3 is TGTGCCAGCAGCCAATACCCGGGGCCACAAGAGACCCAGTACTTC.

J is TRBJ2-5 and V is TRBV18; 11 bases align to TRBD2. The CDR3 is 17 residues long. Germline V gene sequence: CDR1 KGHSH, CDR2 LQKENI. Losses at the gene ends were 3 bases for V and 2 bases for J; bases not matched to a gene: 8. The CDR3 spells CASSPSPGLAVQETQYF. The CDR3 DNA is TGTGCCAGCTCACCGAGTCCGGGACTAGCGGTACAAGAGACCCAGTACTTC.

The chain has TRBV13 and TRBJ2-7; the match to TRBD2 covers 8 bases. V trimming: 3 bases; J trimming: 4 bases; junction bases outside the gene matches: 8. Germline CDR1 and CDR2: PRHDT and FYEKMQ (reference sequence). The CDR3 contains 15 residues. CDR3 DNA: TGTGCCAGCAGCTTCGTTTTAGCGGGATCGTACGAGCAGTACTTC. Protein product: CASSFVLAGSYEQYF.

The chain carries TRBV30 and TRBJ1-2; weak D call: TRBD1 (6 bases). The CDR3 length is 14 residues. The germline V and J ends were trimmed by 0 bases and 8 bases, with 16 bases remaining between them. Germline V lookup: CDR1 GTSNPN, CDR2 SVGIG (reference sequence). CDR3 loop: CAWSVIGQREGYTF. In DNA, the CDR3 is TGTGCCTGGAGTGTTATTGGACAGAGGGAAGGCTACACCTTC.

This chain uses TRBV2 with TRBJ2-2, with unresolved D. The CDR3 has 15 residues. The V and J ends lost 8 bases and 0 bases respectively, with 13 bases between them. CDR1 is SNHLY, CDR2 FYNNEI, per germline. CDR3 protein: CASQHLQSNTGELFF. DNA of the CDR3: TGTGCCAGCCAGCATTTACAGTCGAACACCGGGGAGCTGTTTTTT.

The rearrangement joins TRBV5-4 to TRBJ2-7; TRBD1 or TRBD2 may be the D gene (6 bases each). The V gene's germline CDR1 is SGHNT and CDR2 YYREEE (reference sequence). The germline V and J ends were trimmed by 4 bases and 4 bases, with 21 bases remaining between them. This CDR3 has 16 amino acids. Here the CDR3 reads CASSGAPFGGGYEQYF. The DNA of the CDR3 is TGTGCCAGCAGCGGTGCCCCGTTCGGGGGCGGGTACGAGCAGTACTTC.

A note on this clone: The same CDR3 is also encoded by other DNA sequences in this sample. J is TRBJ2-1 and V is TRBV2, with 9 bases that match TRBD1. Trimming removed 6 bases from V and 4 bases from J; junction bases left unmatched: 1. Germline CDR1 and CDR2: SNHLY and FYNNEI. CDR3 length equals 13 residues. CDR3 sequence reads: CASRDRGYNEQFF. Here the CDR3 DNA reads TGTGCCAGCAGGGACAGGGGATACAATGAGCAGTTCTTC.

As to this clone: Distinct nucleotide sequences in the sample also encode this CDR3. DNA for the CDR3: TGTGCCAGCAGTTTTGCGGCAGGGGGCTACGAGCAGTACTTC. It translates to CASSFAAGGYEQYF. This sequence joins TRBV27 and TRBJ2-7; 7 bases are a match to TRBD1. The V segment lost 3 bases and the J segment 3 bases; nucleotides outside the gene matches: 5. Germline V gene data show CDR1 as MNHEY and CDR2 as SMNVEV (reference sequence). The CDR3 is made up of 14 amino acids.

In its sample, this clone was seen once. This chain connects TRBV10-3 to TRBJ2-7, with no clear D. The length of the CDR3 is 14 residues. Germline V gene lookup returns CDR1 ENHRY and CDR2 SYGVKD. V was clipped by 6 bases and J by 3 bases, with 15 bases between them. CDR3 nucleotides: TGTGCCATCAGGAGACAAGAGGCCAGCTACGAGCAGTACTTC. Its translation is CAIRRQEASYEQYF.

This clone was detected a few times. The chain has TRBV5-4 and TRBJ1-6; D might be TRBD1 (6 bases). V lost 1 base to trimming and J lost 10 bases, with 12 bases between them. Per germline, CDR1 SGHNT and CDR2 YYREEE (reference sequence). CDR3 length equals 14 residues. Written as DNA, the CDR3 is TGTGCCAGCAGCTTGTTGGGGGGCGGCTCACCCCTCCACTTT. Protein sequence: CASSLLGGGSPLHF.

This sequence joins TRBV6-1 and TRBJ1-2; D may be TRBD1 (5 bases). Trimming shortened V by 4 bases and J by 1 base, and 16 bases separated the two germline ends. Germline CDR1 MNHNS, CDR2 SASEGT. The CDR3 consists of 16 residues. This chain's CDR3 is CASSGGWRDVNYGYTF. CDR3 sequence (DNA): TGTGCCAGCAGTGGGGGGTGGCGGGACGTTAACTATGGCTACACCTTC.

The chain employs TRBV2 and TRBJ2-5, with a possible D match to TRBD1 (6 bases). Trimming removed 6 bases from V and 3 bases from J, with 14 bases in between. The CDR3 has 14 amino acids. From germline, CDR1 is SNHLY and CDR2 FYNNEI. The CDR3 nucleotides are TGTGCCAGCAGAGGAACAGGGCCTAAAGAGACCCAGTACTTC. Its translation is CASRGTGPKETQYF.

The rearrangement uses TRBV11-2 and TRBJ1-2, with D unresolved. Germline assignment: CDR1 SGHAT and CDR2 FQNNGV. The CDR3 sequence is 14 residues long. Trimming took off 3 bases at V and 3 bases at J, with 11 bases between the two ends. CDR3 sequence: CASSFGWLDYGYTF. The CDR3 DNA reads TGTGCCAGCAGCTTCGGGTGGTTGGACTATGGCTACACCTTC.

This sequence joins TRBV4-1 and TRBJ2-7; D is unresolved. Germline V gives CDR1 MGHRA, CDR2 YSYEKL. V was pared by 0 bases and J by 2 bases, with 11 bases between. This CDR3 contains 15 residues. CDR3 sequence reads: CASSQDRSSAYEQYF. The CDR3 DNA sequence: TGCGCCAGCAGCCAAGACAGGTCCTCTGCCTACGAGCAGTACTTC.

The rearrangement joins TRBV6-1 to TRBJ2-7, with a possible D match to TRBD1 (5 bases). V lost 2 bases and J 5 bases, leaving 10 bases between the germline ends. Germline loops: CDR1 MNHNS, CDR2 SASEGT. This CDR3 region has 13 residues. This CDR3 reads CASSEIFRDEQYF. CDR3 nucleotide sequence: TGTGCCAGCAGTGAAATTTTCAGGGACGAGCAGTACTTC.

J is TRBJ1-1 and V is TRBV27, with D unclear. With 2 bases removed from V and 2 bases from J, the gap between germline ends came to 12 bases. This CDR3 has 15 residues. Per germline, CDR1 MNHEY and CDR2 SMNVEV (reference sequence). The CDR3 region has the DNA TGTGCCAGCAGTTTAACTTTCGGCAGTAACACTGAAGCTTTCTTT. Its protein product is CASSLTFGSNTEAFF.

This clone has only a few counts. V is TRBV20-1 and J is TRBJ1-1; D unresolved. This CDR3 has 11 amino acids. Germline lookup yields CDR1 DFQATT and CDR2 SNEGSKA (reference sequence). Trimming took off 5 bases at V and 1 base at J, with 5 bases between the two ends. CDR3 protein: CSALTNTEAFF. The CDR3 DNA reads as TGCAGTGCTCTCACGAACACTGAAGCTTTCTTT.

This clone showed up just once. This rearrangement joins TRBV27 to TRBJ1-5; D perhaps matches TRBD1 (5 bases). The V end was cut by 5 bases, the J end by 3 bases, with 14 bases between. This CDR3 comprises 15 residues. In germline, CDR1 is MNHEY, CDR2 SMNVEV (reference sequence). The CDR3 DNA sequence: TGTGCCAGCAGTCCCAAAGGGGTAAACAATCAGCCCCAGCATTTT. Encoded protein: CASSPKGVNNQPQHF.

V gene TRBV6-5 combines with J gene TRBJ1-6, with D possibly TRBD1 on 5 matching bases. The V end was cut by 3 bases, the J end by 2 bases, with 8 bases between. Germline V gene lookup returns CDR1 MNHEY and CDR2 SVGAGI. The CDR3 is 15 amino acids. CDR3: CASSYQGPYNSPLHF. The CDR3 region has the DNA TGTGCCAGCAGTTATCAGGGTCCCTATAATTCACCCCTCCACTTT.

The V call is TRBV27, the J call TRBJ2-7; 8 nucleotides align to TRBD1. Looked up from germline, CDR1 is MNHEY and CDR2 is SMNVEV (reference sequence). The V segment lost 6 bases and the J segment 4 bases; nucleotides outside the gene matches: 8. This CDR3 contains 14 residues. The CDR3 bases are TGTGCCAGCAGCCTGACAGGGGTTACTTACGAGCAGTACTTC. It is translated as CASSLTGVTYEQYF.

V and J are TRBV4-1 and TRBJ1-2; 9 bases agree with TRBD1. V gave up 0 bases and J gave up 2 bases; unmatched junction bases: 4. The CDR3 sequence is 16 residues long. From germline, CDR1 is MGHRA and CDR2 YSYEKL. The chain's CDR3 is CASSQETGGENYGYTF. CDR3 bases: TGCGCCAGCAGCCAAGAGACAGGGGGAGAGAACTATGGCTACACCTTC.

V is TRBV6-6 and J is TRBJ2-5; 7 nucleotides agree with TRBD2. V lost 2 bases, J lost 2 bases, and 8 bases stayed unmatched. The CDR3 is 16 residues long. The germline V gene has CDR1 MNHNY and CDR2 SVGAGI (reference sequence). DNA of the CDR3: TGTGCCAGCAGTTACACTGCGGGGGAGGGTCAAGAGACCCAGTACTTC. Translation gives CASSYTAGEGQETQYF.

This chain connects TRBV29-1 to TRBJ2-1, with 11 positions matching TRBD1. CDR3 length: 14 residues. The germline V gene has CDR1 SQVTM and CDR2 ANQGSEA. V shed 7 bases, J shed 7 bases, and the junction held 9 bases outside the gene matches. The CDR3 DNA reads TGCAGCGACCTCGGACAGGGGGCGGGTAATGAGCAGTTCTTC. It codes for CSDLGQGAGNEQFF.

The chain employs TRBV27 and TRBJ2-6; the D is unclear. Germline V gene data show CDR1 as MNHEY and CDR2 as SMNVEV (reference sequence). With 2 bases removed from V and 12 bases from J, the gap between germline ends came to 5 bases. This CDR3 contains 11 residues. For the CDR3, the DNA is TGTGCCAGCAGTTTAGACGGCGTCCTGACTTTC. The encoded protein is CASSLDGVLTF.

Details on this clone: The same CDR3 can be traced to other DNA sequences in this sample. The DNA for the CDR3 is TGTGCCAGCAGCTTCCGGGGAGACGAGCAGTACTTC. This encodes CASSFRGDEQYF. The V and J genes are TRBV7-9 and TRBJ2-7; possibly TRBD2 for D (5 bases). The germline V gene has CDR1 SEHNR and CDR2 FQNEAQ (reference sequence). V lost 3 bases and J 5 bases, leaving 8 bases between the germline ends. This CDR3 is built from 12 residues.

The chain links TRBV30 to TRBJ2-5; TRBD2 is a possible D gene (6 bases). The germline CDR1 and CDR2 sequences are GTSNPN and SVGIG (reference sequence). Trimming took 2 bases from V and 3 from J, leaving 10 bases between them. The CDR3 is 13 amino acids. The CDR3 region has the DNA TGTGCCTGGAGTAAACTAGCTGAAGAGACCCAGTACTTC. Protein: CAWSKLAEETQYF.

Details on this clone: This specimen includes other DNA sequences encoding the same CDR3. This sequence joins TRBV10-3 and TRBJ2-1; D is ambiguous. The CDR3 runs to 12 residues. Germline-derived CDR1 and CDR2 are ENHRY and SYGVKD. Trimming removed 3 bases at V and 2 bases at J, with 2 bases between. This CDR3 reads CAISEAYNEQFF. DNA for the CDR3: TGTGCCATCAGTGAAGCCTACAATGAGCAGTTCTTC.

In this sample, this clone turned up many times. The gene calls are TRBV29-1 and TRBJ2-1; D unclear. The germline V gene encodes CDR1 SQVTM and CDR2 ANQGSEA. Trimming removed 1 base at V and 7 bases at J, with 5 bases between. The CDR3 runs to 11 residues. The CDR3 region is CSVEVVNEQFF. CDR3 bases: TGCAGCGTTGAAGTGGTTAATGAGCAGTTCTTC.